The text below deals with one TCR beta chain. There is no known antigen for this receptor. Nothing much larger sits one base from this clone, and base qualities are not available. The data derive from a study of shared clonotypes between healthy human individuals (dated by TCRdb to 2018 to 2020). As for the study more broadly: Three men and two women, aged 18 to 49 years, made up the cohort. Different laboratories and diverse techniques were used to prepare libraries and sequence TCR repertoires, to increase sequencing depth and limit assay-specific biases. For each donor, three plates each were used for CD4 naive and CD4 memory, two plates were used for CD8 naive, and one plate was used for CD8 memory. Between about 0.94 and 10 billion PBMCs per donor were obtained by leukapheresis. To estimate repertoire size and how much clonotype sharing occurs between individuals, the study deeply sequenced the blood TCR repertoires of about five healthy adults.

CD8 naive samples consisted of CD45RO-negative cells that were positively selected for CCR7, yielding a CD45RA+CCR7+ population without TemRA cells. The donors were healthy, HIV-negative adults with no recently reported acute infections or vaccinations. Only Caucasian adults living in Nashville, Tennessee, USA were represented among the donors. After blood collection by leukapheresis, PBMCs were isolated using Ficoll-Histopaque density gradient centrifugation and then cryopreserved in the vapor phase of liquid nitrogen. Analytical flow cytometry was used to check the purity and quantity of every magnetically sorted T cell population. Genomic DNA was isolated from each sorted fraction and quantified by UV absorbance on a Nanodrop 2000c. Germline trimming: 8 bases from V, 4 bases from J; junction bases outside gene matches: 9. The germline V gene (reference sequence) specifies PRHDT as CDR1 and FYEKMQ as CDR2. The CDR3 runs 15 residues from the cysteine to the phenylalanine. Left in the record is the CDR3 DNA by itself, 45 bases read in frame from the first base.

Study-wide conclusions, independent of this receptor: Only blood was sampled, and tissue TCR repertoires likely differ from those in blood. The small number of donors limited the genetic and exposure-history diversity represented. Around 5% of naive CD4, around 3.6% of naive CD8, around 2.3% of memory CD4, and approximately 0.4% of memory CD8 clonotypes were shared across a few donors. Estimated clonotype richness was generally larger for naive than for memory subsets. Pairwise subsampling indicated that sequencing depth was expected to affect the degree of clonotype sharing among donors. Even with the large sequencing depth, rarefaction of the sorted-subset datasets indicated that sequencing was incomplete. Compared with non-shared clonotypes, the clonotypes found in all four sorted-subset donors had higher generation probabilities.

TCR CDR3 regions were amplified from genomic DNA by multiplex PCR using the deep immunoSEQ assay. Extracted genomic DNA from each cell subset was distributed evenly across all wells of several immunoSEQ 96-well plates, and each plate was treated as a replicate. For sorted subsets, approximately 210 ng genomic DNA, equal to tens of thousands of T cell genomes, was loaded into each replicate PCR. Purified libraries were quantified with a Qubit 3.0 fluorometer, sized on a Bioanalyzer 2100, and re-quantified with the KAPA Library Quantification kit. Every immunoSEQ 96-well plate was sequenced on a separate single-read 150-cycle Illumina NextSeq 550 flow cell. In the source study's methods: The immunoSEQ output contained only junctional sequences without quality scores, so filtering could not match that applied to full-length reads. Sequences were annotated with PyIR, a Python wrapper for IgBLAST v1.9, using IMGT germline references to assign V/J genes and CDR3. Reads with weak V/J assignments (E-value above 1e-6), missing CDR3, stop codons, out-of-frame junctions, or ambiguous translated residues were removed. A V3J clonotype was defined by an identical inferred V gene, J gene, and CDR3 amino acid sequence. To compute the percentage overlap between repertoires, the number of shared unique clonotypes was divided by the size of the smaller repertoire. RTK rarefaction, the Chao1 estimator, and Recon v2.1 estimates of unobserved clonotypes were used to assess repertoire richness. Generation probabilities for all TCRbeta clonotypes obtained by the gDNA method from a handful of donors were computed using OLGA. TCRdb retrieved this table from immuneACCESS and kept in-frame rearrangements only. Not all clones are present; in checked studies, unresolved V genes account for under half, and no reason is known for the remainder. V and J calls and clone size come straight from that table; D and trimming were deduced from the DNA. The sample has approximately 2,200,000 clones on record, around 93% of them singletons. 1.5% to 2% of the sample is in the top ten clones.

The receptor was derived from a man aged 18 to 29 in good health. Some clones in this sample may be carry-over from other donors' samples. Sequencing was carried out using naive CD8+ T cells from PBMCs. The cell subset or site label for this specimen denotes: CD45RA+CCR7+. The chain was built from TRBV13 and TRBJ2-7; the junction holds 12 bases that match TRBD2. CDR3 loop: CASGSPGLAGYEQYF. The DNA sequence follows: TGTGCCAGCGGAAGTCCGGGACTAGCGGGTTACGAGCAGTACTTC. Reference TRBV13 and TRBJ2-7 proteins supply the regions before and after the CDR3; the full variable domain is: AAGVIQSPRHLIKEKRETATLKCYPIPRHDTVYWYQQGPGQDPQFLISFYEKMQSDKGSIPDRFSAQQFSDYHSELNMSSLELGDSALYFCASGSPGLAGYEQYFGPGTRLTVT.